This T cell receptor (beta chain) was retrieved from a study of post-analysis software for immune sequencing data. The germline gives CDR1 MGHDK, CDR2 SYGVNS. Trimming took 10 bases from V and 8 from J; bases not matched to a gene: 13. The length of the CDR3 is 13 residues. About this clonotype itself: Its antigen is as yet unknown.

Study outcomes and limitations: Strong same-batch co-clustering of samples appeared with F measure clustering. Patients carried 5 or 6 TRBV segments more frequently than controls did, and TRBV5-6, TRBV5-1 and TRBV20-1 were among them. In multiple sclerosis, normalized Chao1 diversity was significantly below that of controls.

Libraries were made from TCR beta cDNA, and they carried unique molecular identifiers. Each CDR3 protein gets one entry after TCRdb re-called the PCR reads with MiXCR. Of 600,000 to 750,000 distinct CDR3 sequences in the sample, 55% to 70% were seen once. The chain couples TRBV25-1 to TRBJ1-2, with 7 bases lining up with TRBD1. The sequence was collected from a girl under 10 years old with multiple sclerosis. Sequenced material: blood. CDR3 amino acids: CATQGRDRGGYTF. The DNA of the CDR3 is TGTGCCACCCAGGGCCGGGACAGAGGAGGCTACACCTTC.